This T cell receptor (beta chain) comes out of a study of blood T cell repertoires in COVID-19. Assay: immunoSEQ multiplex PCR; the TCRdb copy retains only in-frame clones and omits some. The table has a few hundred thousand clones, around 87% seen once. The CDR3 spans 15 residues. The junction had 7 bases not matched to a gene; V was cut back by 5 bases and J by 5 bases. The V gene's germline CDR1 is SGHAT and CDR2 FQNNGV. Sequencing was done on a sample of peripheral blood. This clonotype was obtained from a woman aged 45-65 years with acute or convalescent COVID-19. V and J are TRBV11-2 and TRBJ2-7; 12 nucleotides agree with TRBD1. CDR3 sequence (DNA): TGTGCCAGCAGCGCCCCCGGGACAGGGGGCCACGAGCAGTACTTC. Its protein is CASSAPGTGGHEQYF. The whole variable domain, remainder taken from reference TRBV11-2 and TRBJ2-7, is EAGVAQSPRYKIIEKRQSVAFWCNPISGHATLYWYQQILGQGPKLLIQFQNNGVVDDSQLPKDRFSAERLKGVDSTLKIQPAKLEDSAVYLCASSAPGTGGHEQYFGPGTRLTVT.